What follows are 20 T cell receptor beta chains derived from one specimen sequenced in a study of CD8 T cells in Susac syndrome. cDNA came from around 0.5 to 1 ug RNA primed by random hexamers. One entry per CDR3 protein, called by TCRdb with MiXCR from the immunoSEQ multiplex PCR reads. This table has approximately 120,000 distinct CDR3 sequences, around 94% appearing once. Sequencing input: CD4+ T cells from PBMCs. The receptors derive from a human donor in good health.

This sequence joins TRBV7-8 and TRBJ1-5, with D hard to call. The V end was cut by 4 bases, the J end by 0 bases, with 4 bases between. The CDR3 totals 13 residues. Germline assignment: CDR1 SGHVS and CDR2 FQNEAQ. The CDR3 spells CASSSYSNQPQHF. The CDR3 nucleotides read TGTGCCAGCAGCTCATATAGCAATCAGCCCCAGCATTTT.

This clonotype was observed once. The V gene is TRBV6-5, the J gene TRBJ2-3; maybe TRBD2 (5 bases). Per germline, CDR1 MNHEY and CDR2 SVGAGI. V lost 0 bases, J lost 2 bases, and 9 bases lay in between. The CDR3 is 15 amino acids. The CDR3 loop is CASSYSGRVTDTQYF. The DNA for the CDR3 is TGTGCCAGCAGTTACTCGGGGAGAGTCACAGATACGCAGTATTTT.

The chain recombines TRBV4-3 with TRBJ2-2; 11 nucleotides agree with TRBD2. This CDR3 has 19 residues. V dropped 0 bases and J dropped 3; count of bases not matched to a gene: 9. Germline CDR1 reads LGHNA; CDR2 reads YSLEER. The CDR3 DNA reads as TGCGCCAGCAGCCAAGAAGGGTATAGCGGGAGGGCCTACACCGGGGAGCTGTTTTTT. Residues: CASSQEGYSGRAYTGELFF.

This clonotype was seen once. This sequence joins TRBV7-9 and TRBJ2-1; 7 bases line up with TRBD2. CDR3 length: 15 amino acids. V was clipped by 0 bases and J by 8 bases; unmatched bases: 7. Germline V gene data show CDR1 as SEHNR and CDR2 as FQNEAQ (reference sequence). CDR3 in DNA: TGTGCCAGCAGCTTAGCACCCGGACTAGGCTATGAGCAGTTCTTC. Translating gives CASSLAPGLGYEQFF.

The J gene is TRBJ2-3, the V gene TRBV11-2; perhaps TRBD2 as D (6 bases). Germline CDR1 SGHAT, CDR2 FQNNGV. CDR3 size: 14 residues. The V gene lost 5 bases and the J gene lost 5 bases, with 14 bases spanning the gap. CDR3 loop: CASSQSSVKDTQYF. The CDR3 DNA reads as TGTGCCAGCAGCCAGTCTAGCGTTAAAGATACGCAGTATTTT.

This clonotype has only a few counts. This chain links TRBV6-2 or TRBV6-3 with TRBJ2-5; D remains ambiguous. The V end was cut by 8 bases, the J end by 4 bases, with 11 bases between. CDR3 length equals 12 residues. Germline V gene sequence: CDR1 MNHEY, CDR2 SVGEGT. CDR3 coding DNA: TGTGCCAGCGCGAGAAGGATAGAGACCCAGTACTTC. It translates to CASARRIETQYF.

This clonotype was found a few times. The CDR3 sequence is CASSLRQAQGQQYF. CDR3 nucleotide sequence: TGCGCCAGCAGTCTTAGACAGGCCCAGGGACAGCAGTACTTC. The V call is TRBV4-1, the J call TRBJ2-7, with D possibly being TRBD1 (6 bases). Germline assignment: CDR1 MGHRA and CDR2 YSYEKL. The CDR3 length is 14 residues. Trimming pared 6 bases from V and 8 bases from J, leaving 20 bases between.

The sample holds one count of this clonotype. This chain connects TRBV5-1 to TRBJ2-7, with D possibly being TRBD1 (6 bases). The V gene's germline CDR1 is SGHRS and CDR2 YFSETQ. V lost 0 bases and J lost 1, with 11 bases in between. CDR3 length: 15 residues. CDR3 nucleotides: TGCGCCAGCAGCTTGGCCGGGACATATTCCTACGAGCAGTACTTC. Its protein is CASSLAGTYSYEQYF. The full variable domain, with the rest looked up from reference TRBV5-1 and TRBJ2-7, is KAGVTQTPRYLIKTRGQQVTLSCSPISGHRSVSWYQQTPGQGLQFLFEYFSETQRNKGNFPGRFSGRQFSNSRSEMNVSTLELGDSALYLCASSLAGTYSYEQYFGPGTRLTVT.

The chain uses TRBV5-1 and TRBJ2-2; 8 nucleotides match TRBD2. This CDR3 has 14 residues. Trimming at V came to 4 bases and at J to 11 bases, leaving 10 bases not matched to a gene. The germline V gene encodes CDR1 SGHRS and CDR2 YFSETQ. CDR3: CASSPKRERIELFF. CDR3 nucleotides: TGCGCCAGCAGCCCTAAGCGGGAGAGAATAGAGCTGTTTTTT.

This clonotype was found once. The J gene is TRBJ2-1, the V gene TRBV20-1; a possible D gene is TRBD2 (6 bases). Looked up from germline, CDR1 is DFQATT and CDR2 is SNEGSKA (reference sequence). The CDR3 contains 13 residues. V lost 1 base and J 10 bases, leaving 14 bases between the germline ends. CDR3 nucleotides: TGCAGTGCTAGAGTTGAACTAGCTCTCGAGCAGTTCTTC. Its protein product is CSARVELALEQFF.

J is TRBJ1-2 and V is TRBV30; D is unclear. This CDR3 contains 11 residues. Germline loops: CDR1 GTSNPN, CDR2 SVGIG (reference sequence). The V end lost 0 bases, the J end lost 8 bases, and 7 bases lay between the germline ends. The CDR3, as DNA: TGTGCCTGGAGTGTAGTAGGAGGCTACACCTTC. Translation gives CAWSVVGGYTF.

This CDR3 reads CASSLTETYEQYF. In DNA, the CDR3 is TGTGCCAGCAGTTTAACCGAGACCTACGAGCAGTACTTC. The rearrangement uses TRBV12-3 or TRBV12-4 and TRBJ2-7; D ambiguous. The V end was cut by 2 bases, the J end by 2 bases, with 7 bases between. The CDR3 sequence is 13 residues long.

The chain links TRBV7-2 to TRBJ1-2; 8 bases match TRBD1. The CDR3 is 13 residues long. V trimming: 9 bases; J trimming: 4 bases; junction bases outside the gene matches: 7. Germline loops: CDR1 SGHTA, CDR2 FQGNSA. The CDR3 DNA sequence: TGTGCCAGTATAGGGCAGGGGGCCTATGGCTACACCTTC. This sequence encodes CASIGQGAYGYTF.

The chain carries TRBV27 and TRBJ1-1; D call uncertain. Deletions cut 2 bases from V and 0 bases from J, with 10 bases between. Germline V gene data show CDR1 as MNHEY and CDR2 as SMNVEV (reference sequence). CDR3 size: 15 residues. CDR3 nucleotides: TGTGCCAGCAGTTTACGGTGGAAAATGAACACTGAAGCTTTCTTT. Protein: CASSLRWKMNTEAFF.

The chain recombines TRBV5-1 with TRBJ2-1, with a possible D match to TRBD2 (5 bases). The CDR3 is 14 residues long. Germline CDR1 SGHRS, CDR2 YFSETQ. V was cut by 3 bases and J by 9 bases, with 16 bases left in between. The DNA of the CDR3 is TGCGCCAGCAGCTCGGATGTAGCGAAAACTGAGCAGTTCTTC. It translates to CASSSDVAKTEQFF.

The chain uses TRBV29-1 and TRBJ2-3, with no clear D. Germline V gene lookup returns CDR1 SQVTM and CDR2 ANQGSEA. The CDR3 spans 12 residues. V shed 5 bases and J shed 1 base, with 7 bases lying between them. Here the CDR3 reads CSVTEGTDTQYF. As DNA, the CDR3 is TGCAGCGTTACTGAAGGCACAGATACGCAGTATTTT.

The rearrangement uses TRBV7-6 and TRBJ2-1, with 11 bases matching TRBD2. The CDR3 is 20 residues long. V dropped 5 bases and J dropped 2; count of bases not matched to a gene: 17. Germline CDR1 SGHVS, CDR2 FNYEAQ. DNA of the CDR3: TGTGCCAGCAGCCCGGCCGGGCAACTAGCGGGAGAAGTGGCCTACAATGAGCAGTTCTTC. Its protein product is CASSPAGQLAGEVAYNEQFF.

The V gene is TRBV29-1, the J gene TRBJ2-4, with 10 positions matching TRBD1. CDR1 is SQVTM, CDR2 ANQGSEA, per germline. The CDR3 is 14 residues long. Trimming at V came to 6 bases and at J to 1 base, leaving 3 bases not matched to a gene. This CDR3 is CSVRDRGAKNIQYF. DNA of the CDR3: TGCAGCGTGCGGGACAGGGGCGCCAAAAACATTCAGTACTTC.

This clonotype showed up just once. The CDR3 region is CASSSRSGSAPDTQYF. For the CDR3, the DNA is TGTGCCAGCAGCTCGCGAAGCGGGAGTGCTCCAGATACGCAGTATTTT. The J gene is TRBJ2-3, the V gene TRBV5-4, with 8 nucleotides matching TRBD2. Germline CDR1 and CDR2: SGHNT and YYREEE (reference sequence). V dropped 3 bases and J dropped 4; count of bases not matched to a gene: 10. The CDR3 runs 16 residues.

The rearrangement joins TRBV5-1 to TRBJ2-7; 9 bases agree with TRBD2. V lost 4 bases to trimming and J lost 1 base; unmatched junction nucleotides: 9. This CDR3 has 16 amino acids. CDR1 is SGHRS, CDR2 YFSETQ, per germline. Here the CDR3 DNA reads TGCGCCAGCAGCCCGGAAGGACTAGCGACATCCTACGAGCAGTACTTC. Amino acid sequence: CASSPEGLATSYEQYF.